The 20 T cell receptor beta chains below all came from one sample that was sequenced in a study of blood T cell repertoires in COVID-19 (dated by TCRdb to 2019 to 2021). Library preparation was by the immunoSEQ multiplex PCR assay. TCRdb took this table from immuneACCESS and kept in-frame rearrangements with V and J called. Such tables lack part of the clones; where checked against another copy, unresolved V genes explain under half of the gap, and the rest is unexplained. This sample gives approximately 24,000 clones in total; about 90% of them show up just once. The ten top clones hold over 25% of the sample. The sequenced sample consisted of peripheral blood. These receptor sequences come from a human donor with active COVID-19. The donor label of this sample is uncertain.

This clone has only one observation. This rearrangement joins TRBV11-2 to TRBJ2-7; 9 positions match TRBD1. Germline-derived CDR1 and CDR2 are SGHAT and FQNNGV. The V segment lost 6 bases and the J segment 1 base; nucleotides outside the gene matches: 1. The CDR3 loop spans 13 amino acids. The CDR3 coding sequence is TGTGCCAGCAGACAGGGGGCATCCTACGAGCAGTACTTC. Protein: CASRQGASYEQYF.

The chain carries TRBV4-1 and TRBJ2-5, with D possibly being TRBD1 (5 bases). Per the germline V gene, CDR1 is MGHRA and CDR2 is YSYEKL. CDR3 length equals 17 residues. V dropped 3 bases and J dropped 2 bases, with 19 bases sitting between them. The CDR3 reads CASSHRLGQMTQETQYF. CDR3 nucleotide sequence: TGCGCCAGCAGCCACCGTTTGGGGCAGATGACTCAAGAGACCCAGTACTTC.

Written as DNA, the CDR3 is TGTGCCAGCAGTATGGGACAGGGGGCTCGGGAGACCCAGTACTTC. As protein: CASSMGQGARETQYF. J is TRBJ2-5 and V is TRBV6-5; TRBD1 matches at 12 bases. CDR3 size: 15 residues. Per the germline V gene, CDR1 is MNHEY and CDR2 is SVGAGI. V trimming: 5 bases; J trimming: 5 bases; junction bases outside the gene matches: 6.

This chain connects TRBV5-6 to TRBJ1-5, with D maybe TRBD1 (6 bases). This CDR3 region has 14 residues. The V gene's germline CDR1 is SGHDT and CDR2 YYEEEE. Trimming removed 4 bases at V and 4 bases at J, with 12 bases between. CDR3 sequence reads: CASSQTGINQPQHF. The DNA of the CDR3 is TGTGCCAGCAGCCAAACAGGGATAAATCAGCCCCAGCATTTT.

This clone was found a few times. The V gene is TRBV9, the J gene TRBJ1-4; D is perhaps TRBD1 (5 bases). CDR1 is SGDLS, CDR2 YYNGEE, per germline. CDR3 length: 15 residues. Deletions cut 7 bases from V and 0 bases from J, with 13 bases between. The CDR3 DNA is TGTGCCAGCTCAGGGCAGCCTGCAACTAATGAAAAACTGTTTTTT. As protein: CASSGQPATNEKLFF.

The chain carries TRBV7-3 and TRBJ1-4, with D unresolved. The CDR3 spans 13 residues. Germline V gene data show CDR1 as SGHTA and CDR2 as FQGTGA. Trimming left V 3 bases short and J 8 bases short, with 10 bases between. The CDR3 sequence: CASSFRPGEKLFF. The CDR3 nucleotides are TGTGCCAGCAGCTTTAGGCCCGGGGAAAAACTGTTTTTT.

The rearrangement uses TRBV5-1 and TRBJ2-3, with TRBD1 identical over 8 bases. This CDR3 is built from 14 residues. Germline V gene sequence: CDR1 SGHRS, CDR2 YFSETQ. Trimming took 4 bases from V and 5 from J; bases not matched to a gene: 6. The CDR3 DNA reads TGCGCCAGCAGCCCAGGACAGGGACTAGATACGCAGTATTTT. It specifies CASSPGQGLDTQYF.

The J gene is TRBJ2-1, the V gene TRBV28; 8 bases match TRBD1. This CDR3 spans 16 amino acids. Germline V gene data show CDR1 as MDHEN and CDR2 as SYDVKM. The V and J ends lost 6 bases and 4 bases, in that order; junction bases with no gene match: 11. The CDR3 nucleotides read TGTGCCAGCAGCCTGGGGACAGGCGGGCCTTACAATGAGCAGTTCTTC. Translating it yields CASSLGTGGPYNEQFF. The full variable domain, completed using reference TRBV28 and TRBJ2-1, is DVKVTQSSRYLVKRTGEKVFLECVQDMDHENMFWYRQDPGLGLRLIYFSYDVKMKEKGDIPEGYSVSREKKERFSLILESASTNQTSMYLCASSLGTGGPYNEQFFGPGTRLTVL.

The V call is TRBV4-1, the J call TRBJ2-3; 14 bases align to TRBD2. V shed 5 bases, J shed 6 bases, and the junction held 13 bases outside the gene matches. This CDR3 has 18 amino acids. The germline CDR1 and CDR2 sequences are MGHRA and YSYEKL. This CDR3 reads CASSVLTGTSGGKDTQYF. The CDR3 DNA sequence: TGCGCCAGCAGCGTTCTTACCGGGACTAGCGGGGGTAAGGATACGCAGTATTTT.

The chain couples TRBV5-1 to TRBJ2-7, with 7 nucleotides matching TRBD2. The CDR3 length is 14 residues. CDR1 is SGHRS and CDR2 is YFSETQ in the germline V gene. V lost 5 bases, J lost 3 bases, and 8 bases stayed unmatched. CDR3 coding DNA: TGCGCCAGCAGTGTGTGGGAGGGCCGCTACGAGCAGTACTTC. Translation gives CASSVWEGRYEQYF.

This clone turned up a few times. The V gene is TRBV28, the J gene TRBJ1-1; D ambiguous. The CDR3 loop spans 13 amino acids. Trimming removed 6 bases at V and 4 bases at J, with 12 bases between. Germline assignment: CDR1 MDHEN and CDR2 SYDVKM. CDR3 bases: TGTGCCAGCAGGCCTCAAGGAGTCACTGAAGCTTTCTTT. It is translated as CASRPQGVTEAFF.

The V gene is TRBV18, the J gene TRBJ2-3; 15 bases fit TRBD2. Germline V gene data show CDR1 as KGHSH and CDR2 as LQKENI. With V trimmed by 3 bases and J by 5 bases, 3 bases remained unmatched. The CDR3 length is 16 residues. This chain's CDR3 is CASSPGLAGGKDTQYF. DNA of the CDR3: TGTGCCAGCTCACCCGGACTAGCGGGGGGGAAAGATACGCAGTATTTT.

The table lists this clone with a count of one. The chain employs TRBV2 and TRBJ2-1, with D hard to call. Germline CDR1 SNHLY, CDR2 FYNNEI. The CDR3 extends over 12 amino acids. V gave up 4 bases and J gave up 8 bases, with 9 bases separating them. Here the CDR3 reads CASSVRYHEQFF. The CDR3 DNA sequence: TGTGCCAGCAGTGTTCGGTACCATGAGCAGTTCTTC.

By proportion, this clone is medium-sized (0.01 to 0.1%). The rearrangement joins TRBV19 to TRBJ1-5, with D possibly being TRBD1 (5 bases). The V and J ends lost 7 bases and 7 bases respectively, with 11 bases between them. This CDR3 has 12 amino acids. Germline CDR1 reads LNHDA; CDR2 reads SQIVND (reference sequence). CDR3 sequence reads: CASIQGGQPQHF. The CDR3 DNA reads TGTGCCAGTATTCAGGGTGGCCAGCCCCAGCATTTT.

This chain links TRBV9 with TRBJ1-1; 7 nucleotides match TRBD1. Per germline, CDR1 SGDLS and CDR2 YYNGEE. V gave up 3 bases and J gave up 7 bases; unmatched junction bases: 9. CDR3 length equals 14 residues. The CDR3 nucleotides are TGTGCCAGCAGCGCCACGGGACAGTCGAGTGAAGCTTTCTTT. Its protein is CASSATGQSSEAFF.

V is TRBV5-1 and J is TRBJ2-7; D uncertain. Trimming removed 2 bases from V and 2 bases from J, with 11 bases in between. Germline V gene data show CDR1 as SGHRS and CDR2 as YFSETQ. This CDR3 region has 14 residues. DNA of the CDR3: TGCGCCAGCAGCTTCGGCGGCTTTACCTACGAGCAGTACTTC. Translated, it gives CASSFGGFTYEQYF.

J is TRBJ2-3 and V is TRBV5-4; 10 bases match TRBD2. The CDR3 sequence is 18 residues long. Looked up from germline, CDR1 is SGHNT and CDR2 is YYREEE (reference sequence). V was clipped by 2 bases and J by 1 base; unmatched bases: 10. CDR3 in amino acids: CASSLRSGRAGGTDTQYF. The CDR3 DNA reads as TGTGCCAGCAGCTTAAGGAGCGGGAGGGCCGGCGGCACAGATACGCAGTATTTT.

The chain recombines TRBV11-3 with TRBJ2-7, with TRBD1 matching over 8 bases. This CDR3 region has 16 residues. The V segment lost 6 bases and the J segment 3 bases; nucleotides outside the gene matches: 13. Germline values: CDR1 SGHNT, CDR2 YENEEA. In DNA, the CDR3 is TGTGCCAGCAGACCGACCTACAGGGGGAGAAACTACGAGCAGTACTTC. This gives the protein CASRPTYRGRNYEQYF. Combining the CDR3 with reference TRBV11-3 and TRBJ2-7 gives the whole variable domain EAGVVQSPRYKIIEKKQPVAFWCNPISGHNTLYWYLQNLGQGPELLIRYENEEAVDDSQLPKDRFSAERLKGVDSTLKIQPAELGDSAVYLCASRPTYRGRNYEQYFGPGTRLTVT.

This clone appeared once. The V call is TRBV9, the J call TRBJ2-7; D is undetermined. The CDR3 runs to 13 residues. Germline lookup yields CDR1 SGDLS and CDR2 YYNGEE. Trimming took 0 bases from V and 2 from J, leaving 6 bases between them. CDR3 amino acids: CASSVGSAYEQYF. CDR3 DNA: TGTGCCAGCAGCGTAGGGTCAGCCTACGAGCAGTACTTC.

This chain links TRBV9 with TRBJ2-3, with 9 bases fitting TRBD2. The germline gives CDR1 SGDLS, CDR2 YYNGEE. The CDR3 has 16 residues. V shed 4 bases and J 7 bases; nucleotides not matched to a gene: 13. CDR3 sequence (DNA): TGTGCCAGCAGCCCCCGGGCGCGGGGGGGGTTGAATACGCAGTATTTT. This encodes CASSPRARGGLNTQYF.